These 10 T cell receptor beta chains were sequenced from one sample in a study of T cells after yellow fever vaccination. Each CDR3 protein gets one entry after TCRdb re-called the 5' RACE reads with MiXCR. Here the sample spans 600,000 to 750,000 distinct CDR3 sequences, 9% to 15% being singletons. The sample here was PBMCs, taken on the day of the yellow fever booster vaccination. Receptor source: a man younger than 45 who received the YFV17D yellow fever vaccine.

The chain recombines TRBV7-2 with TRBJ2-5; D could derive from TRBD1 or TRBD2 (5 bases each). The CDR3 is made up of 14 amino acids. CDR1 is SGHTA, CDR2 FQGNSA, per germline. The ends were cut back, 3 bases at V and 4 bases at J, with 12 bases in the middle. The CDR3, as DNA: TGTGCCAGCAGCTTTACCGGGACCGCAGAGACCCAGTACTTC. Its translation is CASSFTGTAETQYF.

This clonotype was picked up a small number of times. This chain links TRBV5-1 with TRBJ2-2; maybe TRBD1 (6 bases). This CDR3 has 15 amino acids. Trimming removed 4 bases from V and 1 base from J, with 11 bases in between. Germline V gene lookup returns CDR1 SGHRS and CDR2 YFSETQ. The CDR3 here is CASSPGTQNTGELFF. The CDR3, as DNA: TGCGCCAGCAGCCCCGGGACACAGAACACCGGGGAGCTGTTTTTT.

This clonotype was observed a few times. The chain combines TRBV5-1 with TRBJ1-1, with a possible D match to TRBD1 (6 bases). Germline-derived CDR1 and CDR2 are SGHRS and YFSETQ. V lost 3 bases and J 6 bases, leaving 9 bases between the germline ends. The CDR3 is 12 amino acids. CDR3 region: CASSSGAPEAFF. CDR3 sequence (DNA): TGCGCCAGCAGCTCAGGGGCTCCTGAAGCTTTCTTT.

The chain employs TRBV5-1 and TRBJ2-5; TRBD2 matches at 11 bases. With V trimmed by 4 bases and J by 0 bases, 8 bases remained unmatched. Germline loops: CDR1 SGHRS, CDR2 YFSETQ. The CDR3 consists of 17 residues. CDR3 sequence: CASSRGTSGRYQETQYF. The CDR3 DNA is TGCGCCAGCAGCAGAGGGACTAGCGGAAGGTACCAAGAGACCCAGTACTTC.

The gene calls are TRBV7-6 and TRBJ2-7, with 11 bases fitting TRBD2. The V segment lost 5 bases and the J segment 2 bases; nucleotides outside the gene matches: 8. Looked up from germline, CDR1 is SGHVS and CDR2 is FNYEAQ. The CDR3 totals 16 residues. CDR3 residues: CASSVSPGLAAYEQYF. The CDR3 DNA is TGTGCCAGCAGCGTCTCACCGGGACTAGCGGCCTACGAGCAGTACTTC.

This clonotype appeared a few times. The chain links TRBV10-3 to TRBJ2-7; 9 bases match TRBD2. J was trimmed by 0 bases and V by 3 bases; bases with no gene match: 15. Germline assignment: CDR1 ENHRY and CDR2 SYGVKD. The CDR3 runs to 19 residues. The CDR3: CAISDPGRLAGMSSYEQYF. CDR3 bases: TGTGCCATCAGTGATCCGGGGCGGCTAGCGGGAATGAGCTCCTACGAGCAGTACTTC.

As for this clonotype: Its ends do not fully match the called genes, so a read error is possible. The chain combines TRBV7-2 with TRBJ2-1, with 13 bases aligning to TRBD2. Germline assignment: CDR1 SGHTA and CDR2 FQGNSA. The CDR3 is 16 amino acids. The chain's CDR3 is CASILTGLAGVNEQFF. The CDR3, as DNA: TGTGCCAGCATCTTAACTGGACTAGCGGGAGTGAATGAGCAGTTCTTC.

This clonotype occurred many times. The chain employs TRBV12-3 or TRBV12-4 and TRBJ1-2, with D possibly being TRBD1 (5 bases). There are 14 residues in the CDR3. Trimming stripped 3 bases from V and 5 bases from J, with 13 bases between. CDR3 in amino acids: CASSFWRGGYGYTF. DNA of the CDR3: TGTGCCAGCAGTTTCTGGAGGGGAGGGTATGGCTACACCTTC.

This clonotype was seen a few times. This sequence joins TRBV6-1 and TRBJ2-1; D remains unclear. Germline CDR1 MNHNS, CDR2 SASEGT. V dropped 6 bases and J dropped 7 bases, with 16 bases sitting between them. The CDR3 is 14 amino acids. The CDR3 bases are TGTGCCAGCAGCTCCGAGAAAAGGTATAATGAGCAGTTCTTC. This encodes CASSSEKRYNEQFF.

A few counts support this clonotype. V usage is TRBV5-1 and J usage is TRBJ2-3; 10 bases are a match to TRBD2. J lost 1 base, V lost 6 bases, and 8 bases had no gene match. This CDR3 has 16 amino acids. Germline loops: CDR1 SGHRS, CDR2 YFSETQ. CDR3: CASTSNSGRRTDTQYF. The CDR3 DNA reads TGCGCCAGCACCTCAAATAGCGGGAGGCGCACAGATACGCAGTATTTT.